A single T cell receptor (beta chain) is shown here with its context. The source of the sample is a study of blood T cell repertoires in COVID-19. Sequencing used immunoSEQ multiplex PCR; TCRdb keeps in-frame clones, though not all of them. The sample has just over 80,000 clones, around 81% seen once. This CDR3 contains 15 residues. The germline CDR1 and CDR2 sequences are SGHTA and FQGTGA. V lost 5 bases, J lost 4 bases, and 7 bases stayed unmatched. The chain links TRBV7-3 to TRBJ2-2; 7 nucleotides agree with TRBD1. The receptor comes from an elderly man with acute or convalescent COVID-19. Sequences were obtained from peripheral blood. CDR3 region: CASSPGTVGTGELFF. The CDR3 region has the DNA TGTGCCAGCAGCCCCGGGACAGTTGGCACCGGGGAGCTGTTTTTT.